Listed below are T cell receptor beta chains from one sample, sequenced in a study of T cell changes during pregnancy in multiple sclerosis. Sequencing used immunoSEQ multiplex PCR; TCRdb keeps in-frame clones, though not all of them. The sample has about 36,000 clones, 92% seen once. This specimen consisted of CD4+ T cells from peripheral blood mononuclear cells, obtained after pregnancy. The receptors stem from a female donor with multiple sclerosis, enrolled in a pregnancy study. Each CDR3 is given with its conserved first and last residue. D genes are given only for firm matches. Clone size is stated in some rows and not others, as once, few, many or a class when expanded.

TRBV7-6,TRBJ1-2,.,13,.,TGTGCCAGCAGCAAGGGCAGGGATCATGGCTACACCTTC,CASSKGRDHGYTF
TRBV5-4,TRBJ1-5,TRBD1,15,.,TGTGCCAGCAGCGTGGATGGACAGGCATCTCAGCCCCAGCATTTT,CASSVDGQASQPQHF
TRBV11-2,TRBJ2-2,.,14,.,TGTGCCAGCAGCCTGTCGGGATTAACCGGGGAGCTGTTTTTT,CASSLSGLTGELFF
TRBV7-9,TRBJ2-5,.,13,.,TGTGCCAGCAGCTCAGGAACCCAAGAGACCCAGTACTTC,CASSSGTQETQYF
TRBV2,TRBJ2-2,.,12,once,TGTGCCAGCAGCAGGAACACCGGGGAGCTGTTTTTT,CASSRNTGELFF
TRBV28,TRBJ2-7,TRBD1,19,.,TGTGCCAGCAGCGCCCGGCGCAGGGGGCCCGGATTTCGGCCCTACGAGCAGTACTTC,CASSARRRGPGFRPYEQYF
TRBV11-2,TRBJ2-1,.,15,.,TGTGCCAGCAGCTCTCTAGGGGGATGGTTAAATGAGCAGTTCTTC,CASSSLGGWLNEQFF
TRBV7-6,TRBJ2-4,.,18,once,TGTGCCAGCAGCTCTAAACCTATCCGGGACATAGCCAAAAACATTCAGTACTTC,CASSSKPIRDIAKNIQYF
TRBV5-1,TRBJ2-7,.,14,.,TGCGCCAGCAGCTTGGCTGGCGGAACCTACGAGCAGTACTTC,CASSLAGGTYEQYF
TRBV29-1,TRBJ2-7,TRBD1,16,.,TGCAGCGTTGGGGGCGGGGGACAGGGGTTCTCCTACGAGCAGTACTTC,CSVGGGGQGFSYEQYF
TRBV6-5,TRBJ1-2,.,15,.,TGTGCCAGCAGTTACTCAGGTGCAGCAAGAGGTGGCTACACCTTC,CASSYSGAARGGYTF
TRBV6-6,TRBJ1-1,.,13,.,TGTGCCAGCAGCCAGGGTTGGGGCAACGAAGCTTTCTTT,CASSQGWGNEAFF
TRBV28,TRBJ2-5,.,11,.,TGTGCCAGCAGCCAACAAGAGACCCAGTACTTC,CASSQQETQYF
TRBV27,TRBJ1-5,.,16,.,TGTGCCAGCAGTTTATCGCCCCTATATGGGAGTCAGCCCCAGCATTTT,CASSLSPLYGSQPQHF
TRBV7-2,TRBJ1-2,.,14,.,TGTGCCAGCAGCTTAGCCCCCGGCGGCTATGGCTACACCTTC,CASSLAPGGYGYTF
TRBV5-4,TRBJ2-7,TRBD2,15,.,TGTGCCAGCAGCTTTATAGCGGGAGTTGAGGCCGAGCAGTACTTC,CASSFIAGVEAEQYF
TRBV5-1,TRBJ2-2,.,15,.,TGCGCCAGCAGCTTGGAAGCCGCGAACACCGGGGAGCTGTTTTTT,CASSLEAANTGELFF
TRBV6-1,TRBJ2-7,TRBD2,16,once,TGTGCCAGCAGTGAAGCCCTAGCGGGAGGGGAGAACGAGCAGTACTTC,CASSEALAGGENEQYF
TRBV5-4,TRBJ1-4,.,15,.,TGTGCCAGCAGCTTGGCGGGGAGTACTAATGAAAAACTGTTTTTT,CASSLAGSTNEKLFF
TRBV29-1,TRBJ1-2,.,11,.,TGCAGCGTTGGGGGGCTCTATGGCTACACCTTC,CSVGGLYGYTF
TRBV19,TRBJ2-7,TRBD1,14,.,TGTGCCAGTAGCCGGGACAGGGTGGGAAGCGAGCAGTACTTC,CASSRDRVGSEQYF
TRBV5-1,TRBJ1-1,.,14,.,TGCGCCAGCAGCTCCAGGGTTGGAGACACTGAAGCTTTCTTT,CASSSRVGDTEAFF
TRBV30,TRBJ1-1,TRBD1,17,once,TGTGCCTGGAGTGTGGTTAGTTTGAGGGGGCAGGACACTGAAGCTTTCTTT,CAWSVVSLRGQDTEAFF
TRBV9,TRBJ2-5,TRBD1,15,.,TGTGCCAGCAGCGCCCGTGGGGGCAGGGGGGAGACCCAGTACTTC,CASSARGGRGETQYF
TRBV7-2,TRBJ1-2,.,15,.,TGTGCCAGCAGCTCCGAGGGAACAGGGATCCGTGGCTACACCTTC,CASSSEGTGIRGYTF
TRBV5-1,TRBJ1-2,.,13,.,TGCGCCAGCAGCTTGGACAGGAACTATGGCTACACCTTC,CASSLDRNYGYTF
TRBV5-1,TRBJ2-2,TRBD2,14,.,TGCGCCAGCAGCTACGGGACTAGGACCGGGGAGCTGTTTTTT,CASSYGTRTGELFF
TRBV5-6,TRBJ1-4,TRBD1,15,.,TGTGCCAGCAGCGAAAAGGGACAGGGAAATGAAAAACTGTTTTTT,CASSEKGQGNEKLFF
TRBV4-1,TRBJ2-7,TRBD1,16,.,TGCGCCAGCAGCCAAGAATGGGACAGGCCCCCCTACGAGCAGTACTTC,CASSQEWDRPPYEQYF
TRBV29-1,TRBJ2-7,.,14,.,TGCAGCGTTGGAGGTGGTCAGCTCTCCTACGAGCAGTACTTC,CSVGGGQLSYEQYF
TRBV19,TRBJ2-3,.,12,once,TGTGCCACCTCAGGACTGTCAGATACGCAGTATTTT,CATSGLSDTQYF
TRBV28,TRBJ1-2,.,15,.,TGTGCCAGCAGTTCTTCCCCGGGGATACTCATCGGCTACACCTTC,CASSSSPGILIGYTF
TRBV19,TRBJ2-6,.,17,.,TGTGCCTCCAAACGCGCAGGGGTAATGACTGGGGCCAACGTCCTGACTTTC,CASKRAGVMTGANVLTF
TRBV2,TRBJ2-6,.,15,.,TGTGCCAGCAGTTTACAGGCCTCTGGGGCCAACGTCCTGACTTTC,CASSLQASGANVLTF
TRBV7-2,TRBJ2-2,TRBD1,15,.,TGTGCCAGCAGATCCGGGACAGGGGGCTTCGGGGAGCTGTTTTTT,CASRSGTGGFGELFF
TRBV5-1,TRBJ1-1,TRBD1,16,once,TGCGCCAGCAGCTTGAACCCGGGACAGTTGAACACTGAAGCTTTCTTT,CASSLNPGQLNTEAFF
TRBV9,TRBJ2-1,.,19,.,TGTGCCAGCAGCGTAGGTCTGGGGGGGGGCGCGTTCGCCTACAATGAGCAGTTCTTC,CASSVGLGGGAFAYNEQFF
TRBV28,TRBJ1-1,.,14,.,TGTGCCAGCAGCCAACCGGGACATGAGACTGAAGCTTTCTTT,CASSQPGHETEAFF
TRBV7-2,TRBJ2-3,.,12,.,TGTGCCAGCAGCCCTTACACAGATACGCAGTATTTT,CASSPYTDTQYF
TRBV19,TRBJ2-3,.,15,.,TGTGCCAGTAGTTACAGTCTACCCCTCACAGATACGCAGTATTTT,CASSYSLPLTDTQYF
TRBV28,TRBJ2-7,.,11,.,TGTGCCAGCAGTTCGTTATACGAGCAGTACTTC,CASSSLYEQYF
TRBV5-1,TRBJ2-2,.,14,.,TGCGCCAGCAGCCTGGGACTGAACACCGGGGAGCTGTTTTTT,CASSLGLNTGELFF
TRBV6-1,TRBJ2-1,.,15,.,TGTGCCAGCAGTGAAGCGGTGGCATCCTACAATGAGCAGTTCTTC,CASSEAVASYNEQFF
TRBV6-5,TRBJ1-3,.,15,.,TGTGCCAGCAGTTCGTACAGGTTCTCTGGAAACACCATATATTTT,CASSSYRFSGNTIYF
TRBV6-1,TRBJ2-1,TRBD2,15,.,TGTGCCAGCAGTGAATCCCGGGGGGGTAGCAATGAGCAGTTCTTC,CASSESRGGSNEQFF
TRBV5-1,TRBJ2-3,TRBD2,14,.,TGCGCCAGCAGCTTGATCGTCGGGGGGGGTGCGCAGTATTTT,CASSLIVGGGAQYF
TRBV27,TRBJ2-5,TRBD1,13,.,TGTGCCAGCAGACCACAGGGGTTGGAGACCCAATACTTC,CASRPQGLETQYF
TRBV27,TRBJ2-2,.,15,.,TGTGCCAGCAGTTGGACTGGAAAGCACACCGGGGAGCTGTTTTTT,CASSWTGKHTGELFF
TRBV2,TRBJ1-1,TRBD1,14,.,TGTGCCAGCAGGAGGGGACAGGAGAACACTGAAGCTTTCTTT,CASRRGQENTEAFF
TRBV5-6,TRBJ1-4,TRBD1,15,.,TGTGCCAGCAGCTCCCCGGGACAGTCTAATGAAAAACTGTTTTTT,CASSSPGQSNEKLFF
TRBV6-1,TRBJ2-3,.,13,few,TGTGCCAGCAGTGCCAGGGTAGCAGATACGCAGTATTTT,CASSARVADTQYF
TRBV29-1,TRBJ2-1,TRBD2,16,.,TGCAGCGTTGAAGTCCAGCGGGGGACCTTCTACAATGAGCAGTTCTTC,CSVEVQRGTFYNEQFF
TRBV6-5,TRBJ1-2,TRBD1,15,once,TGTGCCAGCAGTTACCAACGGACAGGGGAAAGTGGCTACACCTTC,CASSYQRTGESGYTF
TRBV19,TRBJ2-7,.,14,once,TGTGCCAGTAGTATTACCGAGGGAACCTACGAGCAGTACTTC,CASSITEGTYEQYF
TRBV27,TRBJ2-3,TRBD2,14,.,TGTGCCAGCAAGCGGGGGGGCCTCCCAGATACGCAGTATTTT,CASKRGGLPDTQYF
TRBV19,TRBJ1-1,.,15,once,TGTGCCAGTAGTACCCCCGGCAGGGCGAACACTGAAGCTTTCTTT,CASSTPGRANTEAFF
TRBV6-1,TRBJ2-1,.,13,once,TGTGCCAGCAGTGAAGGGGCGGGGAATGAGCAGTTCTTC,CASSEGAGNEQFF